This TCR beta chain was sequenced in a study of T cell responses to AZD1222 COVID-19 vaccine. General study findings and limits: Vaccine-associated CD4 TCRs ranged over spike, dominating at 160-218 and 743-854. At study baseline, merely six AZD1222 recipients were seropositive. Vaccination with two AZD1222 doses was followed by a rise in Spike-specific TCR breadth and depth.

This clone was detected a few times. Its antigen is undetermined. Data came from immunoSEQ multiplex PCR; TCRdb stores just in-frame clones and leaves some out. Of about 85,000 clones listed, around 85% are singletons. J was trimmed by 0 bases and V by 2 bases; bases with no gene match: 9. CDR1 is SGHNT, CDR2 YYREEE, per germline (reference sequence). There are 18 residues in the CDR3. This chain uses TRBV5-4 with TRBJ2-3; 10 bases fit TRBD2. The material sequenced was peripheral blood, taken 28 days after the second AZD1222 dose. The sequence derives from an adult who received the AZD1222 COVID-19 vaccine. CDR3 DNA: TGTGCCAGCAGCTTAGATTTAGCGGGGGGTTCTAGCACAGATACGCAGTATTTT. Amino acid sequence: CASSLDLAGGSSTDTQYF.